What follows are 20 T cell receptor beta chains derived from one specimen sequenced in a study of cytomegalovirus exposure and HLA in healthy donors. The PCR used 60 Vbeta and 13 Jbeta primers. This table comes from immunoSEQ multiplex PCR, and its TCRdb copy is limited to in-frame clones, with some not included. In the table there are more than 80,000 clones, over 80% of which are singletons. Sequenced: PBMCs. The receptors originated from a female donor in good health and CMV-seropositive.

The chain uses TRBV5-1 and TRBJ2-5; the match to TRBD1 covers 9 bases. V was clipped by 4 bases and J by 4 bases; unmatched bases: 5. The CDR3 covers 14 residues. Germline V gene data show CDR1 as SGHRS and CDR2 as YFSETQ. In nucleotides, the CDR3 is TGCGCCAGCAGCCCCCGACAGGGGGGAGAGACCCAGTACTTC. Its translation is CASSPRQGGETQYF.

The chain links TRBV7-9 to TRBJ2-3; D perhaps matches TRBD2 (6 bases). Germline V gives CDR1 SEHNR, CDR2 FQNEAQ (reference sequence). The CDR3 spans 13 residues. Trimming left V 11 bases short and J 1 base short, with 13 bases between. CDR3 loop: CARGYPGTDTQYF. In DNA, the CDR3 is TGTGCCCGGGGGTACCCAGGCACAGATACGCAGTATTTT.

The chain links TRBV7-9 to TRBJ1-1; 7 nucleotides agree with TRBD1. V lost 5 bases to trimming and J lost 1 base; unmatched junction nucleotides: 4. Germline loops: CDR1 SEHNR, CDR2 FQNEAQ (reference sequence). This CDR3 has 14 residues. The chain's CDR3 is CASSIGTANTEAFF. CDR3 nucleotides: TGTGCCAGCAGCATCGGGACAGCGAACACTGAAGCTTTCTTT.

The gene calls are TRBV10-1 and TRBJ2-1; D gene uncertain. Germline assignment: CDR1 WNHNN and CDR2 SYGVQD (reference sequence). CDR3 size: 16 residues. The V and J ends lost 4 bases and 7 bases respectively, with 20 bases between them. CDR3 coding DNA: TGCGCCAGCAGTGGCCGAGGTTCCCCCCCGCGGAATGAGCAGTTCTTC. It codes for CASSGRGSPPRNEQFF.

The chain combines TRBV15 with TRBJ2-7; 10 nucleotides align to TRBD2. The CDR3 covers 16 residues. The V and J ends lost 0 bases and 4 bases, in that order; junction bases with no gene match: 6. Germline V gene lookup returns CDR1 LNHNV and CDR2 YYDKDF (reference sequence). Here the CDR3 reads CATSRDQREGGYEQYF. DNA for the CDR3: TGTGCCACCAGCAGAGACCAGCGGGAGGGAGGTTACGAGCAGTACTTC. The whole variable domain, filled in from reference TRBV15 and TRBJ2-7, reads DAMVIQNPRYQVTQFGKPVTLSCSQTLNHNVMYWYQQKSSQAPKLLFHYYDKDFNNEADTPDNFQSRRPNTSFCFLDIRSPGLGDTAMYLCATSRDQREGGYEQYFGPGTRLTVT.

The rearrangement joins TRBV2 to TRBJ2-1, with a weak D call TRBD2 (7 bases). V was trimmed by 2 bases and J by 0 bases, leaving 23 bases between them. The CDR3 spans 20 residues. CDR1 is SNHLY, CDR2 FYNNEI, per germline. Written as DNA, the CDR3 is TGTGCCAGCAGTGAATTGATTTTGTCGGGGGGCCCCCACTCCTACAATGAGCAGTTCTTC. Residues: CASSELILSGGPHSYNEQFF.

The J gene is TRBJ1-4, the V gene TRBV15; perhaps TRBD1 as D (6 bases). This CDR3 is built from 14 residues. The germline gives CDR1 LNHNV, CDR2 YYDKDF (reference sequence). The V gene lost 5 bases and the J gene lost 10 bases, with 17 bases spanning the gap. CDR3 in amino acids: CATSQQRTAGKLFF. The DNA of the CDR3 is TGTGCCACCAGCCAGCAAAGGACAGCCGGAAAACTGTTTTTT.

This clone appeared once. The rearrangement links TRBV6-1 to TRBJ2-7; 12 bases are a match to TRBD1. Germline V gene sequence: CDR1 MNHNS, CDR2 SASEGT. After removal of 0 bases from V and 7 bases from J, the junction contained 7 bases not matched to a gene. The CDR3 sequence is 16 residues long. CDR3 in amino acids: CASSEASGQGAGEQYF. DNA for the CDR3: TGTGCCAGCAGTGAAGCCTCGGGACAGGGGGCGGGGGAGCAGTACTTC.

The chain couples TRBV5-4 to TRBJ2-7, with 12 bases lining up with TRBD2. The V segment lost 3 bases and the J segment 4 bases; nucleotides outside the gene matches: 8. The CDR3 runs 16 residues. Germline values: CDR1 SGHNT, CDR2 YYREEE (reference sequence). CDR3 nucleotides: TGTGCCAGCAGCTCCTCCTCTAGCGGGAGGGTTTACGAGCAGTACTTC. Protein sequence: CASSSSSSGRVYEQYF.

This chain uses TRBV19 with TRBJ1-3; D not resolved. In germline, CDR1 is LNHDA, CDR2 SQIVND (reference sequence). The CDR3 covers 13 residues. V was shortened by 7 bases and J by 7 bases, with 14 bases between the two germline ends. The CDR3 sequence: CASTNLRRNTIYF. The CDR3 nucleotides read TGTGCCAGTACTAACCTTCGGAGGAACACCATATATTTT.

This chain joins TRBV27 and TRBJ1-4; 10 nucleotides align to TRBD1. The CDR3 covers 14 residues. The V and J ends lost 8 bases and 6 bases, in that order; junction bases with no gene match: 6. Germline V gives CDR1 MNHEY, CDR2 SMNVEV (reference sequence). The CDR3 DNA reads TGTGCCAGCGGCAGACAGGGGGCTTATGAAAAACTGTTTTTT. The encoded protein is CASGRQGAYEKLFF. Drawing the rest from reference TRBV27 and TRBJ1-4, the complete variable domain is EAQVTQNPRYLITVTGKKLTVTCSQNMNHEYMSWYRQDPGLGLRQIYYSMNVEVTDKGDVPEGYKVSRKEKRNFPLILESPSPNQTSLYFCASGRQGAYEKLFFGSGTQLSVL.

This clone was detected a few times. The chain uses TRBV7-9 and TRBJ2-1; D is perhaps TRBD1 (7 bases). V lost 5 bases, J lost 9 bases, and 17 bases lay in between. The CDR3 loop spans 14 amino acids. CDR1 is SEHNR, CDR2 FQNEAQ, per germline (reference sequence). CDR3 region: CASSPPGGGIEQFF. The CDR3 nucleotides are TGTGCCAGCAGCCCCCCAGGGGGAGGTATTGAGCAGTTCTTC.

The rearrangement uses TRBV19 and TRBJ2-2, with D possibly TRBD1 on 5 matching bases. Germline lookup yields CDR1 LNHDA and CDR2 SQIVND (reference sequence). CDR3 size: 14 residues. V lost 3 bases and J lost 5, with 10 bases in between. CDR3 in DNA: TGTGCCAGTAGTATCAGGGCCGAAACCGGGGAGCTGTTTTTT. Translated, it gives CASSIRAETGELFF.

On this clone itself: Within the sample, other DNA sequences also encode this same CDR3. The genes are TRBV9 and TRBJ2-2; 9 positions match TRBD2. The trim removed 3 bases at V and 5 bases at J, leaving 5 bases unmatched. This CDR3 has 15 residues. Germline CDR1 is SGDLS and CDR2 is YYNGEE. CDR3: CASSAGLASTGELFF. CDR3 bases: TGTGCCAGCAGCGCCGGACTAGCGTCTACCGGGGAGCTGTTTTTT.

The rearrangement uses TRBV14 and TRBJ2-1; possible D gene TRBD2, 6 bases. CDR3 size: 14 residues. In germline, CDR1 is SGHDN, CDR2 FVKESK. The V and J ends lost 2 bases and 4 bases respectively, with 9 bases between them. DNA of the CDR3: TGTGCCAGCAGCCAAAAGAGCGGGTACAATGAGCAGTTCTTC. Translated: CASSQKSGYNEQFF. Using reference TRBV14 and TRBJ2-1 for the parts outside the CDR3, the full variable domain is EAGVTQFPSHSVIEKGQTVTLRCDPISGHDNLYWYRRVMGKEIKFLLHFVKESKQDESGMPNNRFLAERTGGTYSTLKVQPAELEDSGVYFCASSQKSGYNEQFFGPGTRLTVL.

The genes are TRBV6-1 and TRBJ2-6; tentative D call: TRBD1 (6 bases). The ends were cut back, 3 bases at V and 1 base at J, with 13 bases in the middle. CDR1 and CDR2 from the germline V gene are MNHNS and SASEGT. This CDR3 spans 17 amino acids. The CDR3 DNA sequence: TGTGCCAGCAGTGAGCTGAGGACAGAGTCTGGGGCCAACGTCCTGACTTTC. This sequence encodes CASSELRTESGANVLTF.

This rearrangement joins TRBV4-2 to TRBJ1-5, with 9 nucleotides matching TRBD1. The CDR3 is made up of 16 amino acids. Germline V CDR1 and CDR2: LGHNA, YNFKEQ. The V and J ends lost 4 bases and 1 base, in that order; junction bases with no gene match: 5. The CDR3 DNA sequence: TGTGCCAGCAGCCTGGATGGACAGGGGAGCAATCAGCCCCAGCATTTT. Amino acid sequence: CASSLDGQGSNQPQHF.

CDR3 bases: TGTGCCAGCACCCATGACAGGTCAGCGATAAGGGAGCTGTTTTTT. Protein: CASTHDRSAIRELFF. This chain connects TRBV6-5 to TRBJ2-2; TRBD1 might be the D (6 bases). CDR1 is MNHEY, CDR2 SVGAGI, per germline. The V and J ends lost 7 bases and 9 bases respectively, with 21 bases between them. The CDR3 extends over 15 amino acids.

Only a few counts were recorded for this clone. The chain links TRBV6-6 to TRBJ1-5; 8 positions agree with TRBD1. CDR3 length equals 14 residues. In germline, CDR1 is MNHNY, CDR2 SVGAGI (reference sequence). V lost 6 bases and J lost 3; bases outside the gene matches: 4. This CDR3 reads CASRTGVHNQPQHF. CDR3 DNA sequence: TGTGCCAGCAGGACAGGGGTTCACAATCAGCCCCAGCATTTT.

The chain couples TRBV5-1 to TRBJ1-1; 7 bases fit TRBD1. V was clipped by 0 bases and J by 5 bases; unmatched bases: 10. From germline, CDR1 is SGHRS and CDR2 YFSETQ. This CDR3 is built from 16 residues. For the CDR3, the DNA is TGCGCCAGCAGCTTGGGCTTAAACAGGGGCCGGACTGAAGCTTTCTTT. As protein: CASSLGLNRGRTEAFF.